This TCR beta chain emerged from a study of OX40 agonist ivuxolimab in advanced cancers. Study background: Dose-escalation patients suffered from hepatocellular carcinoma, melanoma, renal cell or head and neck cancer.

The repertoire was sequenced with immunoSEQ multiplex PCR; TCRdb's copy has only in-frame clones and lacks some. The table has fewer than 55,000 clones, around four fifths seen once. Baseline, cycle 4 day 1, and cycle 7 day 1 were the blood sampling points. The count of this clone is one. The identical CDR3 is also encoded by other nucleotide sequences in the sample. V was clipped by 2 bases and J by 7 bases; unmatched bases: 3. The germline gives CDR1 SGDLS, CDR2 YYNGEE. The CDR3 spans 13 residues. This specimen was CD4+ or CD8+ T cells sorted from blood, taken in a trial of the OX40 agonist ivuxolimab. This sequence joins TRBV9 and TRBJ2-1, with 7 bases identical to TRBD1. The clonotype comes from an adult with an advanced solid tumor such as melanoma, head and neck, liver or kidney cancer. CDR3 loop: CASSVEGANEQFF. The CDR3, as DNA: TGTGCCAGCAGCGTTGAGGGGGCGAATGAGCAGTTCTTC.